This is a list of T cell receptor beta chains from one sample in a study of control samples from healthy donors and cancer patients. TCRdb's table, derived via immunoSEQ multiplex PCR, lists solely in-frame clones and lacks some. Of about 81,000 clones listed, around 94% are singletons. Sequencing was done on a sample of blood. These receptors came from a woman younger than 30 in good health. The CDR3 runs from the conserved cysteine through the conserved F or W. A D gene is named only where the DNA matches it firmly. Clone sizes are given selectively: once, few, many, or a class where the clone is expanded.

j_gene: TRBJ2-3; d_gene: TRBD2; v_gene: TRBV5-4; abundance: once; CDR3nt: TGTGCCAGCAGCCCGGGACTAGCGGGGTTCACAGATACGCAGTATTTT; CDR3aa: CASSPGLAGFTDTQYF
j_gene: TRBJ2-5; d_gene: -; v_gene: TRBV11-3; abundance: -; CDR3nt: TGTGCCAGCAGCAACTTACAAGAGACCCAGTACTTC; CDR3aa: CASSNLQETQYF
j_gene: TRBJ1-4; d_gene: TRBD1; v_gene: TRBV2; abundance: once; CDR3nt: TGTGCCAGCAGCCTAGACAGGGGAGACGAAAAACTGTTTTTT; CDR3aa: CASSLDRGDEKLFF
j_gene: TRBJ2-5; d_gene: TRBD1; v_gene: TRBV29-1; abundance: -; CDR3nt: TGCAGCGCGACAGAGCGACAGGGGATAGAGACCCAGTACTTC; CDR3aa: CSATERQGIETQYF
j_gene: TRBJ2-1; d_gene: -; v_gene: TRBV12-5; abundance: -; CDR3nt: TGTGCTAGTGGTTTGGGTTATGAGCAGTTCTTC; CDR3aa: CASGLGYEQFF
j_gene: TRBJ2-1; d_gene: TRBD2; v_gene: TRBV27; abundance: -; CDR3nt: TGTGCCAGCAGGCCTAGCGGAGGCAGAGAGCAGTTCTTC; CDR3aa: CASRPSGGREQFF
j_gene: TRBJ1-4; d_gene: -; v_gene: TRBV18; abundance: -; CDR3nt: TGTGCCAGCTCACGGGGGGAAAATGAAAAACTGTTTTTT; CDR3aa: CASSRGENEKLFF
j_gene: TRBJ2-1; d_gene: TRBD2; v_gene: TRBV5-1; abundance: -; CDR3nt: TGCGCCAGCACCTCATTTCCGGGGACTAGCGTTTCTCTTGAGCAGTTCTTC; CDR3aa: CASTSFPGTSVSLEQFF
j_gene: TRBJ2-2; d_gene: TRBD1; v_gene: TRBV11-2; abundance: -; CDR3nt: TGTGCCAGCAGCCATGCCGGGACAGGGGGCGTCGGGGAGCTGTTTTTT; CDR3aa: CASSHAGTGGVGELFF
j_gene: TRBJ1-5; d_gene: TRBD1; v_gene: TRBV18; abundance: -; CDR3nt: TGTGCCAGCTCACCTTACACAGGGGCCAGCAATCAGCCCCAGCATTTT; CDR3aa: CASSPYTGASNQPQHF
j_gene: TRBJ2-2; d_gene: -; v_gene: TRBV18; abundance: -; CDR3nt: TGTGCCAGCTCACCACCAAATCAAGCAGCCGGGGAGCTGTTTTTT; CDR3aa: CASSPPNQAAGELFF
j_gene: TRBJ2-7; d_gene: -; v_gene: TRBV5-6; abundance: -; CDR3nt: TGTGCCAGCAGCTTGGCTGGGGATGGAGGATCCTACGAGCAGTACTTC; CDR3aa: CASSLAGDGGSYEQYF
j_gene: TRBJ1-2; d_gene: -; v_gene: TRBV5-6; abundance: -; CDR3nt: TGTGCCAGCAGCAAAGGGTCTAGCTATGGCTACACCTTC; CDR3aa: CASSKGSSYGYTF
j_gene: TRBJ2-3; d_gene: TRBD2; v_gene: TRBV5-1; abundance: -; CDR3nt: TGCGCCAGCAGCTCCCCTAGCGGGGGCCGGATCACAGATACGCAGTATTTT; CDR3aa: CASSSPSGGRITDTQYF
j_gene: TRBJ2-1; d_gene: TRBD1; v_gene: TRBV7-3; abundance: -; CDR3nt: TGTGCCAGCAGCCACCTCGCGGGACAGGGGGACAATGAGCAGTTCTTC; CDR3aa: CASSHLAGQGDNEQFF
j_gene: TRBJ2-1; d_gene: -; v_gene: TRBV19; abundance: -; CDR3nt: TGTGCCAGTAGTACGTCCGGGGTTGTTGCTGAGCAGTTCTTC; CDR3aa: CASSTSGVVAEQFF
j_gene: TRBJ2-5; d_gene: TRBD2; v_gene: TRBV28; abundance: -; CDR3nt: TGTGCCAGCTCCCCGGGACTAGCGGGAGAGGGACAAGAGACCCAGTACTTC; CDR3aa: CASSPGLAGEGQETQYF
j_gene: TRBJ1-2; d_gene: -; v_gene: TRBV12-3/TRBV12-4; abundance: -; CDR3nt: TGTGCCAGCAGTTTGGCGGGGATCGCTGGCTACACCTTC; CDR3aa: CASSLAGIAGYTF
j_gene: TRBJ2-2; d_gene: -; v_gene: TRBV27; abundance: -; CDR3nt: TGTGCCAGCAGTCACCAATGGACCGGAAACACCGGGGAGCTGTTTTTT; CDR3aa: CASSHQWTGNTGELFF
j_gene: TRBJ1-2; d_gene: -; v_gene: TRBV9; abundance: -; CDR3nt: TGTGCCAGCTCCTACCCGGCAGGGGCTGGCTATGGCTACACCTTC; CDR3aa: CASSYPAGAGYGYTF
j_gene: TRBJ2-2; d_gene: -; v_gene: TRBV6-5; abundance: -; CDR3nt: TGTGCCAGCAGAAAGGCGGTGCAGAACACCGGGGAGCTGTTTTTT; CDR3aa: CASRKAVQNTGELFF
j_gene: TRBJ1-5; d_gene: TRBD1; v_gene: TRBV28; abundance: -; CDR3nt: TGTGCCAGCAGTTTATTTGGAACAGGGGTAAATAGCAATCAGCCCCAGCATTTT; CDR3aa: CASSLFGTGVNSNQPQHF
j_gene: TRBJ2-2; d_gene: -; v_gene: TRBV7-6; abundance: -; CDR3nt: TGTGCCAGCAGCTTAAGGGGCACCGGGGAGCTGTTTTTT; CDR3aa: CASSLRGTGELFF
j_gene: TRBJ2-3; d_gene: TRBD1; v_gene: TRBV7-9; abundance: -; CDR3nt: TGTGCCAGCAGCTTAAGACAGGGAACGGGCACAGATACGCAGTATTTT; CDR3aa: CASSLRQGTGTDTQYF
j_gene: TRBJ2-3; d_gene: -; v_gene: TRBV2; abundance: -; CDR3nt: TGTGCCAGCAGCCTACTTCACAGGGATACGCAGTATTTT; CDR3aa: CASSLLHRDTQYF